This record concerns one T cell receptor (beta chain) sequence. The data belong to a study of CD8+CD57+ T cells in acquired aplastic anemia. Previously, flow cytometry had revealed CD8+CD57+ cell expansion in the patients chosen for sequencing. The length of the CDR3 is 15 residues. V lost 0 bases and J lost 14, with 22 bases in between. The V gene's germline CDR1 is SGHVS and CDR2 FNYEAQ. Genomic DNA served as template for TCR beta VDJ and CDR3 profiling. One entry per CDR3 protein results from TCRdb running MiXCR on the reads. The sample records 260,000 or so distinct CDR3 sequences, 82% being singletons.

The clonotype was recovered from a human donor with aplastic anemia. The sequencing input was sorted CD4+, CD8+, or CD8+CD57+ T cells (not recorded which) from PBMCs. The chain is built from TRBV7-6 and TRBJ1-1; possible D gene TRBD1, 6 bases. As DNA, the CDR3 is TGTGCCAGCAGCTTAGCCCACGGGACAAAAGATACCCAGTTCTTT. Encoded protein: CASSLAHGTKDTQFF.